A single TCR beta chain is shown here with its context. Its antigen remains unidentified. This CDR3 has 13 amino acids. With 6 bases removed from V and 3 bases from J, the gap between germline ends came to 12 bases. The germline V gene encodes CDR1 LNHDA and CDR2 SQIVND (reference sequence). The data were obtained in a study of T cell responses to AZD1222 COVID-19 vaccine. Sequencing used immunoSEQ multiplex PCR; TCRdb keeps in-frame clones, though not all of them. The sample records about 76,000 clones, more than 70% being singletons. Study conclusions and caveats: Per reports, nearly half of all spike-specific TCRs target regions that are unmutated in variants. Repertoire sampling occurred only after the peak T cell response. It was only 6 or 7 AZD1222 recipients who were seropositive at baseline.

V and J are TRBV19 and TRBJ2-7, with D perhaps being TRBD1 or TRBD2 (5 bases each). The input for sequencing was peripheral blood, taken on day 0 of AZD1222 vaccination. This TCR was sampled from an adult in good health. CDR3 protein: CASSWGKGYEQYF. CDR3 DNA: TGTGCCAGTAGCTGGGGGAAAGGCTACGAGCAGTACTTC.